The next 28 T cell receptor beta chains were all read from a single sample in a study of identical twins. TCRdb used MiXCR to reprocess the 5' RACE reads, holding one entry per CDR3 protein. The sample lists over 500,000 distinct CDR3 sequences, about 20% occurring once. A further study also used this sample, focusing on T cells expressing NK-cell markers.

The sample taken for sequencing was CD4+ T cells sorted from blood. Every receptor here comes from a woman aged 18-35 years in good health.

This clonotype was recorded at least ten times. This sequence joins TRBV4-3 and TRBJ2-3; D is unresolved. With 1 base removed from V and 8 bases from J, the gap between germline ends came to 10 bases. The germline V gene encodes CDR1 LGHNA and CDR2 YSLEER. CDR3 length: 13 residues. CDR3 in amino acids: CASSQVPPGTQYF. CDR3 nucleotide sequence: TGCGCCAGCAGCCAAGTTCCTCCTGGTACGCAGTATTTT.

The chain has TRBV10-3 and TRBJ2-3; D is perhaps TRBD2 (6 bases). V was trimmed by 1 base and J by 5 bases, leaving 19 bases between them. The CDR3 is 17 residues long. Germline V lookup: CDR1 ENHRY, CDR2 SYGVKD. The CDR3 DNA sequence: TGTGCCATCAGTGAGTGGGGTCGAGACGCAGCGGGAGATACGCAGTATTTT. Amino acids: CAISEWGRDAAGDTQYF.

In its sample, this clonotype was seen a few times. The chain combines TRBV5-1 with TRBJ2-1; 9 bases map to TRBD2. CDR1 and CDR2 (germline): SGHRS, YFSETQ. The CDR3 consists of 17 residues. V dropped 1 base and J dropped 4; count of bases not matched to a gene: 9. The CDR3 region has the DNA TGCGCCAGCAGCTTGCGGCGGCGGAGCGGGGGGTACAATGAGCAGTTCTTC. Translating it yields CASSLRRRSGGYNEQFF.

This clonotype showed up just a few times. The rearrangement joins TRBV6-1 to TRBJ2-3; D uncertain. There are 16 residues in the CDR3. Trimming pared 7 bases from V and 1 base from J, leaving 18 bases between. Germline V gives CDR1 MNHNS, CDR2 SASEGT. CDR3 coding DNA: TGTGCCAGCACCCAGCCTCCCGGTCGTGGCACAGATACGCAGTATTTT. It is translated as CASTQPPGRGTDTQYF.

This chain joins TRBV19 and TRBJ2-7, with a weak D call TRBD1 (6 bases). The CDR3 is 14 residues long. V lost 6 bases to trimming and J lost 5 bases, with 17 bases between them. CDR1 and CDR2 from the germline V gene are LNHDA and SQIVND (reference sequence). CDR3 sequence reads: CASSRGQTPDEQYF. In DNA form, the CDR3 reads TGTGCCAGTAGCCGCGGACAGACGCCTGACGAGCAGTACTTC. The full variable domain, its missing parts supplied by reference TRBV19 and TRBJ2-7, is DGGITQSPKYLFRKEGQNVTLSCEQNLNHDAMYWYRQDPGQGLRLIYYSQIVNDFQKGDIAEGYSVSREKKESFPLTVTSAQKNPTAFYLCASSRGQTPDEQYFGPGTRLTVT.

V is TRBV7-9 and J is TRBJ2-1, with 13 nucleotides matching TRBD2. Germline V gene lookup returns CDR1 SEHNR and CDR2 FQNEAQ (reference sequence). After removal of 7 bases from V and 6 bases from J, the junction contained 9 bases not matched to a gene. The CDR3 has 16 residues. The CDR3 sequence: CASMPRTSGSSNEQFF. The CDR3 DNA is TGTGCCAGCATGCCGCGGACTAGCGGGAGCTCCAATGAGCAGTTCTTC. The whole variable domain, remainder taken from reference TRBV7-9 and TRBJ2-1, is DTGVSQNPRHKITKRGQNVTFRCDPISEHNRLYWYRQTLGQGPEFLTYFQNEAQLEKSRLLSDRFSAERPKGSFSTLEIQRTEQGDSAMYLCASMPRTSGSSNEQFFGPGTRLTVL.

The chain couples TRBV6-2 or TRBV6-3 to TRBJ2-1; D is undetermined. This CDR3 comprises 13 residues. CDR1 is MNHEY, CDR2 SVGEGT, per germline. V dropped 1 base and J dropped 8 bases, with 9 bases sitting between them. CDR3 in DNA: TGTGCCAGCAGTTACTTACTCAGCTATGAGCAGTTCTTC. Amino acids: CASSYLLSYEQFF.

Comments on this clonotype: Relative to the germline gene, one junction end is altered; a read error may explain this. The chain is built from TRBV12-3 or TRBV12-4 and TRBJ2-7, with TRBD2 matching over 9 bases. The CDR3 extends over 15 amino acids. CDR3 sequence (DNA): TGTGCCAGCAGTCTAGCGGGACTTGAAAGGGACGAGCAGTACTTC. The encoded protein is CASSLAGLERDEQYF.

This clonotype was picked up a small number of times. This rearrangement joins TRBV6-1 to TRBJ1-3; possibly TRBD1 for D (5 bases). The CDR3 extends over 15 amino acids. Germline V CDR1 and CDR2: MNHNS, SASEGT. V was clipped by 4 bases and J by 0 bases, with 10 bases between them. The CDR3 sequence: CASSVDRSSGNTIYF. DNA for the CDR3: TGTGCCAGCAGTGTTGACAGAAGCTCTGGAAACACCATATATTTT.

The V call is TRBV20-1, the J call TRBJ2-7; a weak D match, TRBD1 (5 bases). CDR1 DFQATT and CDR2 SNEGSKA come from the germline V gene (reference sequence). CDR3 length: 10 residues. Trimming stripped 5 bases from V and 9 bases from J, with 11 bases between. The CDR3: CSALDIWQYF. As DNA, the CDR3 is TGCAGTGCTCTGGACATCTGGCAGTACTTC.

This clonotype was observed many times. V is TRBV24-1 and J is TRBJ2-6; D remains unclear. This CDR3 contains 12 residues. CDR1 and CDR2 from the germline V gene are KGHDR and SFDVKD. V lost 2 bases and J 10 bases, leaving 5 bases between the germline ends. As DNA, the CDR3 is TGTGCCACCAGTGATTCGAGTAACGTCCTGACTTTC. This gives the protein CATSDSSNVLTF.

This clonotype was seen a handful of times. The rearrangement joins TRBV7-2 to TRBJ2-1, with D unclear. The CDR3 contains 13 residues. Germline V gene data show CDR1 as SGHTA and CDR2 as FQGNSA. Trimming took 2 bases from V and 6 from J, leaving 8 bases between them. The CDR3 DNA reads as TGTGCCAGCAGCTTAACAGCTCTCAATGAGCAGTTCTTC. Translation: CASSLTALNEQFF.

The V call is TRBV20-1, the J call TRBJ2-1; D call uncertain. Germline V lookup: CDR1 DFQATT, CDR2 SNEGSKA (reference sequence). The V and J ends lost 5 bases and 7 bases respectively, with 9 bases between them. The CDR3 totals 11 residues. DNA of the CDR3: TGCAGTGCTCCCGGTGAAAATGAGCAGTTCTTC. Its protein product is CSAPGENEQFF.

The CDR3, as DNA: TGTGCCAGTAGCCTCAGGTTCTCCACAGATACGCAGTATTTT. Translating gives CASSLRFSTDTQYF. The rearrangement joins TRBV19 to TRBJ2-3, with no clear D. The CDR3 loop spans 14 amino acids. Trimming pared 6 bases from V and 2 bases from J, leaving 12 bases between. Per the germline V gene, CDR1 is LNHDA and CDR2 is SQIVND (reference sequence). Full variable domain (remainder filled in from reference TRBV19 and TRBJ2-3): DGGITQSPKYLFRKEGQNVTLSCEQNLNHDAMYWYRQDPGQGLRLIYYSQIVNDFQKGDIAEGYSVSREKKESFPLTVTSAQKNPTAFYLCASSLRFSTDTQYFGPGTRLTVL.

This chain uses TRBV7-9 with TRBJ2-5; TRBD2 matches at 12 bases. The CDR3 is made up of 15 amino acids. Trimming took 1 base from V and 6 from J; bases not matched to a gene: 3. The germline V gene encodes CDR1 SEHNR and CDR2 FQNEAQ (reference sequence). Written as DNA, the CDR3 is TGTGCCAGCAGCTTAGGGACTAGCGGGAAGAAGACCCAGTACTTC. It codes for CASSLGTSGKKTQYF.

The CDR3 sequence is CASSDYYHEQFF. DNA of the CDR3: TGTGCCAGCAGTGACTATTACCATGAGCAGTTCTTC. The chain has TRBV12-3 or TRBV12-4 and TRBJ2-1, with a tentative D call TRBD2 (5 bases). The V end was cut by 5 bases, the J end by 8 bases, with 10 bases between. The CDR3 sequence is 12 residues long.

In its sample, this clonotype was seen a few times. The chain is built from TRBV2 and TRBJ2-1; D not resolved. The CDR3 spans 13 residues. Trimming stripped 4 bases from V and 8 bases from J, with 12 bases between. Germline-derived CDR1 and CDR2 are SNHLY and FYNNEI. CDR3 sequence reads: CASSVSPSHEQFF. CDR3 in DNA: TGTGCCAGCAGTGTCTCCCCATCCCATGAGCAGTTCTTC.

The chain carries TRBV20-1 and TRBJ2-1, with 13 bases identical to TRBD2. The CDR3 is made up of 16 amino acids. CDR1 and CDR2 (germline): DFQATT, SNEGSKA (reference sequence). After removal of 3 bases from V and 4 bases from J, the junction contained 6 bases not matched to a gene. Here the CDR3 DNA reads TGCAGTGCTAGGGGCGGGACTAGCGGGACTTACAATGAGCAGTTCTTC. It is translated as CSARGGTSGTYNEQFF.

The chain uses TRBV10-2 and TRBJ1-4; 7 bases align to TRBD1. V lost 6 bases and J lost 0; bases outside the gene matches: 13. Per germline, CDR1 WSHSY and CDR2 SAAADI. This CDR3 has 18 residues. CDR3 loop: CASSPGTAIDSTNEKLFF. Written as DNA, the CDR3 is TGCGCCAGCAGCCCTGGGACAGCCATCGACTCAACTAATGAAAAACTGTTTTTT.

The V and J genes are TRBV9 and TRBJ1-1, with a weak D call TRBD1 (5 bases). The CDR3 totals 15 residues. Germline CDR1 is SGDLS and CDR2 is YYNGEE. Trimming removed 4 bases from V and 0 bases from J, with 13 bases in between. The CDR3 loop reads CASSSRAGLNTEAFF. The CDR3 DNA sequence: TGTGCCAGCAGCTCGAGGGCAGGGTTGAACACTGAAGCTTTCTTT.

This sequence joins TRBV3-1 and TRBJ2-2; D unresolved. Germline assignment: CDR1 LGHDT and CDR2 YNNKEL (reference sequence). This CDR3 contains 14 residues. V was shortened by 4 bases and J by 6 bases, with 12 bases between the two germline ends. CDR3 bases: TGTGCCAGCAGCCGAGAAGCGTTTTCCGGGGAGCTGTTTTTT. Translation: CASSREAFSGELFF.

The rearrangement links TRBV20-1 to TRBJ2-3, with TRBD2 as a possible D gene (6 bases). The V end lost 1 base, the J end lost 6 bases, and 11 bases lay between the germline ends. CDR3 length equals 13 residues. Germline V gene lookup returns CDR1 DFQATT and CDR2 SNEGSKA (reference sequence). CDR3 region: CSARAGAIDTQYF. CDR3 coding DNA: TGCAGTGCTAGAGCGGGAGCAATTGATACGCAGTATTTT.

V is TRBV5-5 and J is TRBJ2-7; D is unclear. The CDR3 covers 15 residues. V was clipped by 3 bases and J by 0 bases, with 13 bases between them. The V gene's germline CDR1 is SGHKS and CDR2 YYEKEE (reference sequence). This chain's CDR3 is CASSSLRGTSYEQYF. The CDR3 DNA follows: TGTGCCAGCAGCTCCCTCCGCGGCACCTCCTACGAGCAGTACTTC.

This CDR3 reads CSASGTGVNQPQHF. The CDR3, as DNA: TGCAGTGCTAGCGGGACAGGGGTCAATCAGCCCCAGCATTTT. The rearrangement joins TRBV20-1 to TRBJ1-5; 10 bases align to TRBD1. Per germline, CDR1 DFQATT and CDR2 SNEGSKA (reference sequence). J gave up 3 bases and V 3 bases, and 2 bases lay outside the gene matches. This CDR3 comprises 14 residues.

The chain joins TRBV20-1 to TRBJ1-6; D is perhaps TRBD1 (6 bases). Trimming pared 0 bases from V and 10 bases from J, leaving 13 bases between. Germline assignment: CDR1 DFQATT and CDR2 SNEGSKA (reference sequence). The CDR3 covers 14 residues. This CDR3 reads CSARDEGGSSPLHF. CDR3 coding DNA: TGCAGTGCTAGAGATGAAGGGGGAAGCTCACCCCTCCACTTT.

The DNA for the CDR3 is TGCGCCAGCAGCTTGGAAGCCCGGGACTTCAACACCGGGGAGCTGTTTTTT. Translated, it gives CASSLEARDFNTGELFF. The V and J genes are TRBV5-1 and TRBJ2-2, with a weak D call TRBD2 (6 bases). V lost 0 bases to trimming and J lost 2 bases, with 14 bases between them. The V gene's germline CDR1 is SGHRS and CDR2 YFSETQ. CDR3 length equals 17 residues.

This clonotype has ten or more counts. The rearrangement joins TRBV29-1 to TRBJ2-3; either TRBD1 or TRBD2 may fit D (5 bases each). The V and J ends lost 4 bases and 6 bases respectively, with 8 bases between them. The V gene's germline CDR1 is SQVTM and CDR2 ANQGSEA. The CDR3 extends over 11 amino acids. This chain's CDR3 is CSVGGTDTQYF. In DNA form, the CDR3 reads TGCAGCGTTGGGGGGACGGATACGCAGTATTTT.

The CDR3 spells CASSASGTEAFF. In DNA form, the CDR3 reads TGTGCCAGCAGTGCCTCGGGTACTGAAGCTTTCTTT. The chain carries TRBV12-3 or TRBV12-4 and TRBJ1-1; D is uncertain. The V and J ends lost 5 bases and 5 bases respectively, with 9 bases between them. The length of the CDR3 is 12 residues.